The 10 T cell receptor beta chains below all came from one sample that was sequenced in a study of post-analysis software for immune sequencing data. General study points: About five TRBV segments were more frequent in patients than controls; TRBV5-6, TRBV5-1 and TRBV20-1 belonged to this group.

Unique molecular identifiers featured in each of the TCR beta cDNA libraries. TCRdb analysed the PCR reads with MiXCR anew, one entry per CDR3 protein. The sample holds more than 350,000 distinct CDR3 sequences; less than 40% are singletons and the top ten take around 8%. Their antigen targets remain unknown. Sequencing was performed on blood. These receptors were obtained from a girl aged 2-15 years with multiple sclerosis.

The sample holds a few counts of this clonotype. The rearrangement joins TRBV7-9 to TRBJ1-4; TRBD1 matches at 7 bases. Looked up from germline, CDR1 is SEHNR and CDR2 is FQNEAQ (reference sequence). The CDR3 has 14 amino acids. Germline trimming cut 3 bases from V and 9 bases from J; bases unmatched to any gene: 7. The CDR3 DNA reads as TGTGCCAGCAGCTTCCAACAGGGGAATCAAAAACTGTTTTTT. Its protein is CASSFQQGNQKLFF.

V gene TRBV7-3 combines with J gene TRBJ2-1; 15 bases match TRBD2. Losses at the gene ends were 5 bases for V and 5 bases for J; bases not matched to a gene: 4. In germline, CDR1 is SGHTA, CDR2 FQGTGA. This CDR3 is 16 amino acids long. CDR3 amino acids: CASSRGLAGGNNEQFF. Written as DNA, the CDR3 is TGTGCCAGCAGCCGCGGACTAGCGGGAGGGAACAATGAGCAGTTCTTC.

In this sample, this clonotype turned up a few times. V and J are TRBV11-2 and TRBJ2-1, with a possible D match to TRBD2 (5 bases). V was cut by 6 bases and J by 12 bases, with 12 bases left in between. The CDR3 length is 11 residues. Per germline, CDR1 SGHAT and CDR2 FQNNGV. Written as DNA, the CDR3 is TGTGCCAGCAGTACCGAGGGCTGGCAGTTCTTC. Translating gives CASSTEGWQFF.

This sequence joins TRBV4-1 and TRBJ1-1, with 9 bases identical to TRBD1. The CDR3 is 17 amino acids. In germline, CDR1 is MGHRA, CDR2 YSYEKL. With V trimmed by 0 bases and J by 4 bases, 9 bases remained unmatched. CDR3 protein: CASSQDPYRGHSTEAFF. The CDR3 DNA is TGCGCCAGCAGCCAAGATCCCTACAGGGGGCATAGCACTGAAGCTTTCTTT.

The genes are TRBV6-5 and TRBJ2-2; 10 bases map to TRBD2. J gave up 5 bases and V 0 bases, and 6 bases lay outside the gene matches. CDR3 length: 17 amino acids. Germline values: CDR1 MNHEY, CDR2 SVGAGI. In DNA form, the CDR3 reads TGTGCCAGCAGTTACTCCGGGGGGACTAGCGTAACCGGGGAGCTGTTTTTT. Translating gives CASSYSGGTSVTGELFF.

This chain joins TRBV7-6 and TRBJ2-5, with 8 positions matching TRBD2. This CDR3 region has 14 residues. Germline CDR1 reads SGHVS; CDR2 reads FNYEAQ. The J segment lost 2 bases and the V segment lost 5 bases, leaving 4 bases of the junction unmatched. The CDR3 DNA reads TGTGCCAGCAGCACGACTAGCGAACAAGAGACCCAGTACTTC. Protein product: CASSTTSEQETQYF.

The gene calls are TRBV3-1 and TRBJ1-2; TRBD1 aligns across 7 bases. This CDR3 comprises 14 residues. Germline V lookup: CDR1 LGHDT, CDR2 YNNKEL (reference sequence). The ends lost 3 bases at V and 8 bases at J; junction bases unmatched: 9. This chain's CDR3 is CASSHDRAGGGYTF. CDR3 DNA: TGTGCCAGCAGCCACGACAGGGCCGGGGGGGGCTACACCTTC.

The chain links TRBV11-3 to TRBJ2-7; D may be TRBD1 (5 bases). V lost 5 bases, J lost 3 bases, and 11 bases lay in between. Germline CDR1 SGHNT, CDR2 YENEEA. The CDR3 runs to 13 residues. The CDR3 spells CASSPGHDYEQYF. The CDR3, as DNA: TGTGCCAGCAGCCCAGGACACGACTACGAGCAGTACTTC.

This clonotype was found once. CDR3 DNA sequence: TGTGCCAGCAGCTCCTCAGGAGGGCCCCCCTATGGCTACACCTTC. It codes for CASSSSGGPPYGYTF. The rearrangement joins TRBV5-6 to TRBJ1-2; D not resolved. The length of the CDR3 is 15 residues. V lost 3 bases and J lost 4, with 16 bases in between. Germline CDR1 SGHDT, CDR2 YYEEEE.

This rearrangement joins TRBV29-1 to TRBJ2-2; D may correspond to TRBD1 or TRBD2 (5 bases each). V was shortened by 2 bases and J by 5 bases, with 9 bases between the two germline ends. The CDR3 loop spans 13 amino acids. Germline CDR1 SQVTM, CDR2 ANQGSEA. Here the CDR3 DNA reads TGCAGCGTTGAATCGGGGCCGACCGGGGAGCTGTTTTTT. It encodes CSVESGPTGELFF.